This T cell receptor (beta chain) was obtained from a study of post-analysis software for immune sequencing data. The wider study: Several disease courses (relapsing-remitting, secondary progressive and progressive-relapsing) of multiple sclerosis were included.

The V gene's germline CDR1 is SQVTM and CDR2 ANQGSEA. CDR3 size: 12 residues. V lost 4 bases to trimming and J lost 2 bases, with 9 bases between them. Study outcomes and limitations: Same-batch preparations were strongly co-clustered by F measure. Controls significantly exceeded multiple sclerosis patients in normalized Chao1 diversity. The five TRBV segments detected at higher frequency in patients than in controls included TRBV5-6, TRBV5-1 and TRBV20-1.

This clonotype was detected a few times. Its antigen is not known. The TCR beta cDNA libraries contained unique molecular identifiers. Once about 0.85 to 10 million T cells were used, approximately 520,000 cDNA molecules resulted. TCRdb reprocessed the PCR reads via MiXCR and lists one record per CDR3 protein. The sample lists hundreds of thousands of distinct CDR3 sequences, 55% to 60% occurring once. What was sequenced was blood. The TCR originated in a girl aged 2 to 10 with multiple sclerosis. The rearrangement links TRBV29-1 to TRBJ2-7, with D tentatively TRBD2 (6 bases). In DNA form, the CDR3 reads TGCAGCGTTGTTGGGGAGGCCTACGAGCAGTACTTC. Its translation: CSVVGEAYEQYF.